The 15 T cell receptor beta chains reported below all come from one sample, sequenced in a study of blood T cells in healthy people across ages. Through a sample-barcoded 5' primer and a J-beta primer mix, a second PCR was run for roughly 7 to 11 cycles. TCRdb itself ran the 5' RACE reads through MiXCR, one entry per CDR3 protein. Among about 770,000 distinct CDR3 sequences listed, 40% to 50% were seen once. The material sequenced was blood. Receptors were obtained from a man between 60 and 70 years old in good health.

Concerning this clonotype: One end of the junction fails to match germline, which may point to a read error. J is TRBJ1-5 and V is TRBV29-1; tentatively, D is TRBD1 (6 bases). CDR1 SQVTM and CDR2 ANQGSEA come from the germline V gene. The CDR3 has 14 amino acids. CDR3 amino acids: CSVVRNRADQPQLF. Here the CDR3 DNA reads TGCAGCGTTGTCCGAAACAGGGCGGATCAGCCCCAGCTTTTT.

This clonotype was counted between two and nine times. The rearrangement links TRBV4-3 to TRBJ1-5; D is uncertain. CDR1 and CDR2 (germline): LGHNA, YSLEER. There are 15 residues in the CDR3. The V end lost 0 bases, the J end lost 5 bases, and 11 bases lay between the germline ends. Written as DNA, the CDR3 is TGCGCCAGCAGCCAAGATCGTTCTTTGGATCAGCCCCAGCATTTT. Translation: CASSQDRSLDQPQHF.

The chain employs TRBV5-1 and TRBJ2-5; 10 bases are a match to TRBD1. Looked up from germline, CDR1 is SGHRS and CDR2 is YFSETQ. This CDR3 is 17 amino acids long. With V trimmed by 4 bases and J by 4 bases, 13 bases remained unmatched. The CDR3 region has the DNA TGCGCCAGCAGCGGCAAGACAGGGGGCGGGTCGGCAGAGACCCAGTACTTC. Translating it yields CASSGKTGGGSAETQYF.

This clonotype was seen a handful of times. The genes are TRBV6-1 and TRBJ2-5, with 8 positions matching TRBD1. This CDR3 has 15 residues. The J segment lost 5 bases and the V segment lost 6 bases, leaving 11 bases of the junction unmatched. Germline lookup yields CDR1 MNHNS and CDR2 SASEGT. The CDR3 sequence is CASRYRDRLLETQYF. CDR3 DNA sequence: TGTGCCAGCAGATACCGGGACAGGCTATTGGAGACCCAGTACTTC.

The chain couples TRBV7-2 to TRBJ2-7, with TRBD2 as a possible D gene (5 bases). Trimming stripped 3 bases from V and 12 bases from J, with 24 bases between. The CDR3 covers 15 residues. Germline lookup yields CDR1 SGHTA and CDR2 FQGNSA. The CDR3 coding sequence is TGTGCCAGCAGCTTTAGTTTGGTAGGAGGAACCGACCTGTACTTC. It encodes CASSFSLVGGTDLYF.

As to this clonotype: With a much larger clone just one base away, this may be a read error. The chain uses TRBV24-1 and TRBJ2-5; D possibly uses TRBD1 or TRBD2 (6 bases each). CDR3 length: 13 amino acids. Germline lookup yields CDR1 KGHDR and CDR2 SFDVKD. Deletions cut 5 bases from V and 4 bases from J, with 10 bases between. The CDR3 protein is CATSGEGGETQYF. The CDR3 DNA reads TGTGCCACCAGTGGCGAGGGGGGAGAGACCCAGTACTTC.

The chain combines TRBV19 with TRBJ1-1; weak D call: TRBD1 (6 bases). CDR3 size: 15 residues. Germline-derived CDR1 and CDR2 are LNHDA and SQIVND (reference sequence). V lost 8 bases to trimming and J lost 1 base, with 17 bases between them. In DNA, the CDR3 is TGTGCCAGTCTCCCACACCGGGGGCAGAACACTGAAGCTTTCTTT. Its protein product is CASLPHRGQNTEAFF.

This clonotype was found a few times. The V and J genes are TRBV28 and TRBJ2-1; TRBD2 matches 12 bases. The CDR3 is made up of 15 amino acids. The ends lost 6 bases at V and 8 bases at J; junction bases unmatched: 8. CDR1 is MDHEN and CDR2 is SYDVKM in the germline V gene. CDR3 loop: CASRLLAGGPHEQFF. CDR3 sequence (DNA): TGTGCCAGCAGACTCCTAGCGGGGGGGCCGCATGAGCAGTTCTTC. The whole variable domain, filled in from reference TRBV28 and TRBJ2-1, reads DVKVTQSSRYLVKRTGEKVFLECVQDMDHENMFWYRQDPGLGLRLIYFSYDVKMKEKGDIPEGYSVSREKKERFSLILESASTNQTSMYLCASRLLAGGPHEQFFGPGTRLTVL.

The count of this clonotype is one. This may be a read error: a much more frequent sequence differs by one nucleotide. The rearrangement joins TRBV5-1 to TRBJ2-7; tentatively, D is TRBD1 (5 bases). The CDR3 consists of 14 residues. CDR1 and CDR2 from the germline V gene are SGHRS and YFSETQ. The germline V and J ends were trimmed by 0 bases and 0 bases, with 7 bases remaining between them. CDR3 nucleotides: TGCGCCAGCAGCTTGGAGGGGTTCTCCTACGAGCAGTACTTC. Residues: CASSLEGFSYEQYF.

This clonotype has a handful of counts. The chain couples TRBV20-1 to TRBJ2-3, with TRBD2 matching over 11 bases. Germline CDR1 DFQATT, CDR2 SNEGSKA (reference sequence). The CDR3 totals 15 residues. V lost 4 bases, J lost 2 bases, and 5 bases stayed unmatched. The CDR3 DNA follows: TGCAGTGCTAACCTAGCGGGGGGAATCACAGATACGCAGTATTTT. It specifies CSANLAGGITDTQYF.

The rearrangement uses TRBV29-1 and TRBJ2-1, with 10 positions matching TRBD1. V trimming: 1 base; J trimming: 7 bases; junction bases outside the gene matches: 1. This CDR3 comprises 13 residues. Germline CDR1 and CDR2: SQVTM and ANQGSEA. CDR3 coding DNA: TGCAGCGTTGAAGCGGGACAGGGGAATGAGCAGTTCTTC. Its protein is CSVEAGQGNEQFF.

This clonotype was picked up a small number of times. The chain has TRBV6-5 and TRBJ1-4, with no clear D. The CDR3 contains 11 residues. The V end was cut by 2 bases, the J end by 11 bases, with 6 bases between. The germline V gene encodes CDR1 MNHEY and CDR2 SVGAGI. The CDR3 region has the DNA TGTGCCAGCAGTTACGATCGGAAACTGTTTTTT. Protein sequence: CASSYDRKLFF.

This clonotype has a handful of counts. This rearrangement joins TRBV18 to TRBJ2-3; D call uncertain. The germline V and J ends were trimmed by 0 bases and 2 bases, with 6 bases remaining between them. The V gene's germline CDR1 is KGHSH and CDR2 LQKENI. The CDR3 totals 14 residues. The CDR3 loop reads CASSPPLITDTQYF. Written as DNA, the CDR3 is TGTGCCAGCTCACCACCGCTGATCACAGATACGCAGTATTTT.

In this sample, this clonotype turned up a few times. The rearrangement uses TRBV5-4 and TRBJ2-5; D perhaps matches TRBD2 (5 bases). The ends were cut back, 0 bases at V and 13 bases at J, with 16 bases in the middle. This CDR3 comprises 13 residues. Germline values: CDR1 SGHNT, CDR2 YYREEE (reference sequence). The CDR3 region is CASSLGGSDTAYF. CDR3 nucleotide sequence: TGTGCCAGCAGCTTGGGAGGTAGCGACACAGCGTACTTC.

In its sample, this clonotype was seen a few times. The chain joins TRBV7-2 to TRBJ2-5; possibly TRBD1 for D (5 bases). Germline assignment: CDR1 SGHTA and CDR2 FQGNSA. Between the trimmed V and J ends, which lost 5 bases and 5 bases, there was a span of 18 bases. The CDR3 length is 15 residues. The CDR3 DNA follows: TGTGCCAGCAGCCCCCTACTTCGAAGACAGGAGACCCAGTACTTC. This translates into CASSPLLRRQETQYF.